This T cell receptor beta chain comes out of a study of T cell repertoires in cytomegalovirus infection. Study background: From public TCR beta signatures came an indication of both CMV infection and matching HLA type.

TCRdb re-derived calls from the reads in MiXCR, one entry per CDR3 protein. This sample carries approximately 550,000 distinct CDR3 sequences, approximately 16% of them seen once, and the ten largest clones take roughly a quarter. This CDR3 contains 15 residues. After removal of 2 bases from V and 2 bases from J, the junction contained 2 bases not matched to a gene. Germline CDR1 reads SGHDT; CDR2 reads YYEEEE. Sample: CD8+ T cells from PBMCs. The J gene is TRBJ2-2, the V gene TRBV5-6; TRBD2 matches at 8 bases. The TCR originated in a human donor in good health (CMV status not recorded). Some clones in this sample may be carry-over from other donors' samples. CDR3 protein: CASSFSGINTGELFF. Written as DNA, the CDR3 is TGTGCCAGCAGCTTTAGCGGGATAAACACCGGGGAGCTGTTTTTT.